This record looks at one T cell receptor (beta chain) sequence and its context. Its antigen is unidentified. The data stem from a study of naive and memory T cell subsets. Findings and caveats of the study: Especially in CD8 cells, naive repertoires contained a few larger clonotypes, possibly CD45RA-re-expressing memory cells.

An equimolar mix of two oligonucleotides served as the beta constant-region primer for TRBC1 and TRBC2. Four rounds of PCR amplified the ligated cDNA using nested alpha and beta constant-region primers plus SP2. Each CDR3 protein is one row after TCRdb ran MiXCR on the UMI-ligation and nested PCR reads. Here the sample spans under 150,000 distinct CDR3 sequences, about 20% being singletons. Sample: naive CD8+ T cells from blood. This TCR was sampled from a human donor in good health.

In nucleotides, the CDR3 is TGTGCCATCAGTGAGGACAACCAAGAGACCCAGTACTTC. Translated, it gives CAISEDNQETQYF. V usage is TRBV10-3 and J usage is TRBJ2-5, with no clear D. The CDR3 is made up of 13 amino acids. The V gene's germline CDR1 is ENHRY and CDR2 SYGVKD. The V end was cut by 2 bases, the J end by 0 bases, with 4 bases between.